This T cell receptor (beta chain) was identified in a study of OX40 agonist ivuxolimab in advanced cancers. Study information: Enrollees could have had prior anti-PD-1, anti-PD-L1 or anti-CTLA-4 therapy, which about 40% had received. Partial responses were seen in three patients, one with hepatocellular carcinoma and two with cutaneous melanoma.

Overall study results and limits: The study observed clonal expansion of CD4+ and CD8+ blood T cells by week 6 at 0.1 to 3.0 mg/kg.

Blood got drawn at baseline, again on cycle 4 day 1, and then on cycle 7 day 1. On this clone itself: What it binds is not known.

Using immunoSEQ multiplex PCR, the repertoire was profiled, and TCRdb retains in-frame clones only, with some absent. The data show about 22,000 clones, with approximately 80% seen just once and 30% to 45% held by the top ten. The sample in question was CD4+ or CD8+ T cells sorted from blood, obtained in a trial of the OX40 agonist ivuxolimab. This clonotype was sampled from an adult with an advanced solid tumor such as melanoma, head and neck, liver or kidney cancer.

The DNA of the CDR3 is TGTGCCAGCAGCTTCGGGGCCGGTCGGGAGCAGTACTTC. This translates into CASSFGAGREQYF. The chain is built from TRBV13 and TRBJ2-7; D may be TRBD1 or TRBD2 (5 bases each). Germline loops: CDR1 PRHDT, CDR2 FYEKMQ (reference sequence). The CDR3 consists of 13 residues. V lost 3 bases and J lost 7, with 13 bases in between.